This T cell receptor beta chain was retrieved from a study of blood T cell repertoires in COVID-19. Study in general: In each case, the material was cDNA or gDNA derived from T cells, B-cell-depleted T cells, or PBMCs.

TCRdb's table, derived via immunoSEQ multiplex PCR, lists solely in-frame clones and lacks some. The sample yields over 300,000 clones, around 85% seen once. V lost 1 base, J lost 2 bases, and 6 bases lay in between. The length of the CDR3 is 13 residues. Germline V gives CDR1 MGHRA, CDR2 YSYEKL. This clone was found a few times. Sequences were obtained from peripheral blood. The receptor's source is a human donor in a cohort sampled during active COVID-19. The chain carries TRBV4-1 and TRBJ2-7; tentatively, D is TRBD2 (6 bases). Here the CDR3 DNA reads TGCGCCAGCAGCCAAGGGGAGGCCTACGAGCAGTACTTC. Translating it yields CASSQGEAYEQYF.